The 3 T cell receptor beta chains below come from one sample, sequenced in a study of T cells in Graves' hyperthyroidism and ophthalmopathy. Template material for amplifying TCR beta CDR3 regions consisted of RNA transcripts. HTBI primers drove first-round RT-PCR of the TCR CDR3. TCRdb re-derived calls from the multiplex PCR reads in MiXCR, one entry per CDR3 protein. The sample lists some 600,000 distinct CDR3 sequences; approximately 44% were seen once. What was sequenced was peripheral blood or thyroid tissue (not recorded which). The origin of the receptors is a woman aged 18-30 years with Graves' hyperthyroidism.

The chain carries TRBV9 and TRBJ2-6; D possibly corresponds to TRBD2 (5 bases). Germline values: CDR1 SGDLS, CDR2 YYNGEE. This CDR3 contains 14 residues. V was shortened by 7 bases and J by 1 base, with 9 bases between the two germline ends. The CDR3 DNA sequence: TGTGCCAGCCAACGGGGTTCTGGGGCCAACGTCCTGACTTTC. Amino acids: CASQRGSGANVLTF. Full variable domain (outside the CDR3, taken from reference TRBV9 and TRBJ2-6): DSGVTQTPKHLITATGQRVTLRCSPRSGDLSVYWYQQSLDQGLQFLIQYYNGEERAKGNILERFSAQQFPDLHSELNLSSLELGDSALYFCASQRGSGANVLTFGAGSRLTVL.

This clonotype was seen repeatedly, ten times or more. The CDR3 bases are TGTGCCAGCAGTTACACCTCCTACGAGCAGTACTTC. Protein: CASSYTSYEQYF. The chain uses TRBV2 and TRBJ2-7; D gene unclear. In germline, CDR1 is SNHLY, CDR2 FYNNEI. V lost 5 bases, J lost 0 bases, and 5 bases lay in between. The CDR3 totals 12 residues. The full variable domain, rest sourced from reference TRBV2 and TRBJ2-7, is EPEVTQTPSHQVTQMGQEVILRCVPISNHLYFYWYRQILGQKVEFLVSFYNNEISEKSEIFDDQFSVERPDGSNFTLKIRSTKLEDSAMYFCASSYTSYEQYFGPGTRLTVT.

Here the CDR3 reads CASKATGVTGELFF. In nucleotides, the CDR3 is TGTGCCAGCAAGGCGACAGGGGTGACCGGGGAGCTGTTTTTT. This sequence joins TRBV2 and TRBJ2-2; 8 bases fit TRBD1. The CDR3 spans 14 residues. The germline V gene encodes CDR1 SNHLY and CDR2 FYNNEI. Germline trimming cut 7 bases from V and 5 bases from J; bases unmatched to any gene: 6.